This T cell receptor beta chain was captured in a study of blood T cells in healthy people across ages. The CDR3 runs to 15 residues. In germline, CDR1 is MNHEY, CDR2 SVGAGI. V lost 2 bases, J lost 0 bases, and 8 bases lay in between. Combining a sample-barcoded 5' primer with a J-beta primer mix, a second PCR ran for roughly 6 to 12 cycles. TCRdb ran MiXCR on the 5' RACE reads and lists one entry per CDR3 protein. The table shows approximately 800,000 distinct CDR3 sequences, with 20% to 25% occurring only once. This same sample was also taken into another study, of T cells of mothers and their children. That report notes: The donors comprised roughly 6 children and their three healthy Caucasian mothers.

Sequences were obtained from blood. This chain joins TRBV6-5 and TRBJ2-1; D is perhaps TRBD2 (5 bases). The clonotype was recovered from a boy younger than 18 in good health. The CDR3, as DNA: TGTGCCAGCAGTTACGTCAGCGGCTCCTACAATGAGCAGTTCTTC. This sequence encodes CASSYVSGSYNEQFF.